The 9 T cell receptor beta chains below come from one sample, sequenced in a study of patients and donors after allogeneic stem cell transplantation. TCRdb redid the calling of the RT-PCR reads with MiXCR, one entry per CDR3 protein. The sample has 9,000 to 10,000 distinct CDR3 sequences, over 5.5% seen once. The sample taken for sequencing was blood, either unsorted or a sorted T cell fraction (not recorded which). The origin of the receptors is a human donor who was either an allogeneic HSCT recipient or a stem cell or donor lymphocyte infusion donor (not recorded which). It is not recorded whose cells these are; they may come from a transplant donor.

By share, this clonotype ranks as medium-sized. This sequence joins TRBV6-5 and TRBJ1-2; 8 nucleotides align to TRBD1. The CDR3 runs 13 residues. J gave up 5 bases and V 6 bases, and 5 bases lay outside the gene matches. The V gene's germline CDR1 is MNHEY and CDR2 SVGAGI. The CDR3, as DNA: TGTGCCAGCAGGGACAGGGTTGGATATGGCTACACCTTC. Translated: CASRDRVGYGYTF.

This clonotype has ten or more counts. The V gene is TRBV12-3 or TRBV12-4, the J gene TRBJ2-1, with 7 bases matching TRBD1. J gave up 5 bases and V 4 bases, and 8 bases lay outside the gene matches. The CDR3 sequence is 15 residues long. CDR3 nucleotides: TGTGCCAGCAGTTCAACCGACAGGGCCCACAATGAGCAGTTCTTC. This gives the protein CASSSTDRAHNEQFF.

This clonotype showed up many times. The J gene is TRBJ1-2, the V gene TRBV19; maybe TRBD1 (5 bases). V was trimmed by 7 bases and J by 8 bases, leaving 23 bases between them. Germline V gene data show CDR1 as LNHDA and CDR2 as SQIVND (reference sequence). CDR3 length: 15 residues. The CDR3: CASTKGGQGLSGYTF. CDR3 bases: TGTGCCAGTACTAAAGGAGGGCAGGGACTATCCGGCTACACCTTC.

Many counts were recorded for this clonotype. The chain recombines TRBV4-2 with TRBJ2-7, with 8 bases that match TRBD2. Germline loops: CDR1 LGHNA, CDR2 YNFKEQ. The J segment lost 2 bases and the V segment lost 1 base, leaving 7 bases of the junction unmatched. The CDR3 has 16 residues. The CDR3, as DNA: TGTGCCAGCAGCCAAGGTCTAGCGGGTCGCGCCTACGAGCAGTACTTC. It translates to CASSQGLAGRAYEQYF.

This clonotype showed up many times. The chain has TRBV7-6 and TRBJ2-2; possibly TRBD2 for D (5 bases). The CDR3 is 15 residues long. V was cut by 4 bases and J by 7 bases, with 16 bases left in between. Germline-derived CDR1 and CDR2 are SGHVS and FNYEAQ. The CDR3 is CASSSRLVGGGELFF. For the CDR3, the DNA is TGTGCCAGCAGCTCCCGACTCGTTGGAGGCGGGGAGCTGTTTTTT.

This clonotype was counted between two and nine times. The CDR3 DNA reads TGTGCCACCAGCAGGAAGTACAGGAACTGGTCCTCCTATAACTCTGGGGCCAACGTCCTGACTTTC. Its translation is CATSRKYRNWSSYNSGANVLTF. The V gene is TRBV15, the J gene TRBJ2-6, with TRBD1 as a possible D gene (5 bases). This CDR3 comprises 22 residues. V lost 3 bases to trimming and J lost 0 bases, with 27 bases between them. CDR1 and CDR2 (germline): LNHNV, YYDKDF (reference sequence). Supplemented by reference TRBV15 and TRBJ2-6, the full variable domain reads DAMVIQNPRYQVTQFGKPVTLSCSQTLNHNVMYWYQQKSSQAPKLLFHYYDKDFNNEADTPDNFQSRRPNTSFCFLDIRSPGLGDTAMYLCATSRKYRNWSSYNSGANVLTFGAGSRLTVL.

This chain links TRBV9 with TRBJ2-5; tentative D call: TRBD2 (6 bases). Germline V gene lookup returns CDR1 SGDLS and CDR2 YYNGEE. CDR3 size: 16 residues. The V end was cut by 0 bases, the J end by 2 bases, with 14 bases between. Written as DNA, the CDR3 is TGTGCCAGCAGCGTAGTGGGTAGCGGAAGTCAAGAGACCCAGTACTTC. Its protein product is CASSVVGSGSQETQYF.

This clonotype was recorded many times. The chain has TRBV29-1 and TRBJ2-2; 7 bases line up with TRBD1. In germline, CDR1 is SQVTM, CDR2 ANQGSEA. V was clipped by 6 bases and J by 4 bases; unmatched bases: 11. The CDR3 is 15 residues long. The CDR3 region is CSVANTGTVTGELFF. Here the CDR3 DNA reads TGCAGCGTAGCGAACACCGGGACAGTCACCGGGGAGCTGTTTTTT.

In this sample, this clonotype turned up a few times. The chain recombines TRBV18 with TRBJ2-7; D gene uncertain. Germline values: CDR1 KGHSH, CDR2 LQKENI. Trimming took 6 bases from V and 1 from J, leaving 10 bases between them. The CDR3 runs to 13 residues. CDR3 in DNA: TGTGCCAGCTCTCGGACCGAGTCCTACGAGCAGTACTTC. Its translation: CASSRTESYEQYF. The full variable domain, its missing parts supplied by reference TRBV18 and TRBJ2-7, is NAGVMQNPRHLVRRRGQEARLRCSPMKGHSHVYWYRQLPEEGLKFMVYLQKENIIDESGMPKERFSAEFPKEGPSILRIQQVVRGDSAAYFCASSRTESYEQYFGPGTRLTVT.